The text below deals with one T cell receptor beta chain. Its antigen is currently unknown. The same CDR3 can be traced to other DNA sequences in this sample. This sample is part of a study of shared clonotypes between healthy human individuals. Every subset had its genomic DNA shared out evenly among several immunoSEQ plates. Each sorted subset replicate got 200 ng genomic DNA, around 29,000 genomes. Profiling relied on immunoSEQ multiplex PCR, and the TCRdb table lists in-frame clones only, not all of them. The sample has about 1.1 million clones, roughly 80% seen once; the top ten hold about 0.94%. Overall study results and limits: With a handful of donors compared, about 5% of naive CD4 clonotypes were shared.

V lost 4 bases, J lost 0 bases, and 11 bases lay in between. The CDR3 runs to 15 residues. Germline CDR1 SGHNT, CDR2 YYREEE (reference sequence). This clonotype was obtained from a man aged 18 to 35 in good health. Some clones in this sample may be carry-over from other donors' samples. Sequencing was done on a sample of memory CD4+ T cells from PBMCs. Subset indicated: CD45RA-negative fraction. The chain has TRBV5-4 and TRBJ2-1, with a weak D call TRBD1 (6 bases). CDR3 sequence: CASSLDSFSYNEQFF. As DNA, the CDR3 is TGTGCCAGCAGCCTGGACAGCTTCTCCTACAATGAGCAGTTCTTC.